Sequencing of this TCR beta chain was carried out in a study of type 1 regulatory T cells. TCRdb re-analysed the reads in MiXCR, keeping a single row per CDR3 protein. In the table there are under 30,000 distinct CDR3 sequences, about half of which are singletons. Trimming removed 1 base at V and 4 bases at J, with 10 bases between. CDR3 length equals 14 residues. CDR1 is SGHTA, CDR2 FQGNSA, per germline. Within the sample, this clonotype is medium-sized. Its antigen is still unknown. The chain carries TRBV7-2 and TRBJ1-2; TRBD1 is a possible D gene (5 bases). Sequencing input: cultured T cells, either the whole culture or a sorted T cell fraction (not recorded which). The clonotype was recovered from a human donor in good health. CDR3 in DNA: TGTGCCAGCAGCTTAGTGTCAGGGACCTATGGCTACACCTTC. It specifies CASSLVSGTYGYTF.